This T cell receptor (beta chain) was retrieved from a study of early T cells in non-severe SARS-CoV-2 infection. There are a few counts of this clonotype. This CDR3 spans 13 amino acids. J gave up 4 bases and V 5 bases, and 3 bases lay outside the gene matches. Via MiXCR, TCRdb re-called the 5' RACE reads, giving one row per CDR3 protein. Seen here are 40,000 to 45,000 distinct CDR3 sequences, approximately 10% observed once, and the top ten hold 9.7%. This clonotype was sampled from an adult who was a healthcare worker with PCR-confirmed SARS-CoV-2 infection or an uninfected control (not recorded which). The J gene is TRBJ1-1, the V gene TRBV12-3 or TRBV12-4, with 8 bases matching TRBD1. What was sequenced was whole blood. The CDR3 DNA is TGTGCCAGCAGTAGTACAGGGGGCACTGAAGCTTTCTTT. It codes for CASSSTGGTEAFF.